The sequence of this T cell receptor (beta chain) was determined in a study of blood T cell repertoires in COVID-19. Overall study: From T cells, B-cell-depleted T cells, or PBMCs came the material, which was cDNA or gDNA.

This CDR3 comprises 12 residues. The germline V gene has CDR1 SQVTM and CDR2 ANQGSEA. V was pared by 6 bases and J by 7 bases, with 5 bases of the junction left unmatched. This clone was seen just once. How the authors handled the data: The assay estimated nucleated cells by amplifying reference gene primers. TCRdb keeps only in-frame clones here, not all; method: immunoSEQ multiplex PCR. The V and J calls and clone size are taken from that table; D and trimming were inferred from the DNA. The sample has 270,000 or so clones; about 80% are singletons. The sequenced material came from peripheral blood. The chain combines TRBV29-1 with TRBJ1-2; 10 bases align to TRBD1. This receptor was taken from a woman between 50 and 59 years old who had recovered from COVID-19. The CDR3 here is CSVADRGFGYTF. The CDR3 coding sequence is TGCAGCGTAGCGGACAGGGGGTTTGGCTACACCTTC.